This T cell receptor (beta chain) was profiled in a study of blood T cell repertoires in COVID-19. At the level of the study: Researchers got acute and convalescent COVID-19 samples from the United States, Italy and Spain. Sample material is recorded as cDNA or gDNA derived from T cells, B-cell-depleted T cells, or PBMCs.

This clone was counted only a few times. Original handling: Estimation of nucleated cell counts was performed using reference gene primer amplification. The method was immunoSEQ multiplex PCR; TCRdb's version includes in-frame clones alone and lacks a portion of them. For V, J and clone size, that table is used; D and trimming come from the DNA. The sample records around 300,000 clones, around 86% being singletons. Input material: peripheral blood. This sequence was found in a woman in her twenties or thirties with active or convalescent COVID-19.

The CDR3 is CASSGGRGQPQHF. CDR3 nucleotides: TGTGCCAGTAGTGGGGGCCGGGGTCAGCCCCAGCATTTT. The gene calls are TRBV19 and TRBJ1-5; tentative D call: TRBD1 (6 bases). CDR1 is LNHDA and CDR2 is SQIVND in the germline V gene (reference sequence). Trimming took 5 bases from V and 6 from J, leaving 11 bases between them. The CDR3 has 13 residues.